Presented here are 23 T cell receptor beta chains from one specimen sequenced in a study of PD-L1 blockade in urothelial cancer. Assay used: immunoSEQ multiplex PCR; TCRdb lists only in-frame clones, some missing. The sample records 65,000 to 80,000 clones, around four fifths being singletons. The sample consisted of PBMCs, taken around atezolizumab (anti-PD-L1) treatment. The receptors originated from a man between 65 and 85 years old with urothelial cancer.

The chain couples TRBV28 to TRBJ2-4; TRBD2 aligns across 10 bases. V gave up 7 bases and J gave up 2 bases; unmatched junction bases: 11. The CDR3 covers 17 residues. CDR1 and CDR2 (germline): MDHEN, SYDVKM. CDR3 sequence reads: CASTSSGRSETKNIQYF. As DNA, the CDR3 is TGTGCCAGCACGTCTAGCGGGAGAAGTGAGACCAAAAACATTCAGTACTTC.

The rearrangement joins TRBV19 to TRBJ2-7, with 9 bases aligning to TRBD2. CDR3 length equals 15 residues. Germline V lookup: CDR1 LNHDA, CDR2 SQIVND (reference sequence). V lost 7 bases and J lost 7; bases outside the gene matches: 14. Here the CDR3 reads CASTKGGGRAEEQYF. The CDR3 coding sequence is TGTGCCAGTACTAAAGGAGGCGGGAGGGCCGAAGAGCAGTACTTC.

The chain joins TRBV19 to TRBJ2-1; 7 bases agree with TRBD2. CDR1 and CDR2 (germline): LNHDA, SQIVND (reference sequence). The CDR3 loop spans 13 amino acids. The ends lost 3 bases at V and 6 bases at J; junction bases unmatched: 2. Here the CDR3 reads CASSMGGINEQFF. The CDR3 DNA sequence: TGTGCCAGTAGTATGGGGGGGATCAATGAGCAGTTCTTC.

The rearrangement links TRBV5-1 to TRBJ2-1; TRBD2 matches 10 bases. Trimming cost V 1 base and J 8 bases; bases outside gene matches: 9. Germline loops: CDR1 SGHRS, CDR2 YFSETQ. The CDR3 is 16 residues long. The CDR3 here is CASSLRSSGRKDEQFF. CDR3 DNA sequence: TGCGCCAGCAGCTTGCGCTCTAGCGGGAGAAAAGATGAGCAGTTCTTC.

This rearrangement joins TRBV5-1 to TRBJ1-3; 9 bases match TRBD1. The CDR3 is 15 residues long. V shed 4 bases and J 3 bases; nucleotides not matched to a gene: 5. Germline CDR1 reads SGHRS; CDR2 reads YFSETQ. The CDR3 is CASSRETGGGNTIYF. The CDR3, as DNA: TGCGCCAGCAGCCGGGAGACAGGGGGTGGAAACACCATATATTTT.

The chain has TRBV28 and TRBJ2-7; TRBD1 agrees at 7 bases. This CDR3 region has 16 residues. CDR1 is MDHEN and CDR2 is SYDVKM in the germline V gene. Trimming cost V 6 bases and J 1 base; bases outside gene matches: 12. CDR3 nucleotides: TGTGCCAGCAGACCCTCCGGGCCAGGGGGTTCCTACGAGCAGTACTTC. Its protein is CASRPSGPGGSYEQYF. The whole variable domain, remainder taken from reference TRBV28 and TRBJ2-7, is DVKVTQSSRYLVKRTGEKVFLECVQDMDHENMFWYRQDPGLGLRLIYFSYDVKMKEKGDIPEGYSVSREKKERFSLILESASTNQTSMYLCASRPSGPGGSYEQYFGPGTRLTVT.

The rearrangement uses TRBV5-1 and TRBJ2-5, with TRBD2 matching 9 bases. From germline, CDR1 is SGHRS and CDR2 YFSETQ. The CDR3 length is 14 residues. V trimming: 6 bases; J trimming: 2 bases; junction bases outside the gene matches: 5. CDR3 sequence (DNA): TGCGCCAGCAAAACTAGCGGGTCGCAAGAGACCCAGTACTTC. This gives the protein CASKTSGSQETQYF.

The rearrangement uses TRBV5-1 and TRBJ2-7; 7 bases match TRBD1. Germline V lookup: CDR1 SGHRS, CDR2 YFSETQ. This CDR3 is built from 16 residues. Germline trimming cut 4 bases from V and 3 bases from J; bases unmatched to any gene: 13. CDR3 sequence (DNA): TGCGCCAGCAGCCCACCGGGACAGTCACTATACTACGAGCAGTACTTC. It specifies CASSPPGQSLYYEQYF.

V usage is TRBV7-9 and J usage is TRBJ2-1, with D perhaps TRBD2 (6 bases). This CDR3 is built from 14 residues. CDR1 is SEHNR, CDR2 FQNEAQ, per germline (reference sequence). V dropped 5 bases and J dropped 3 bases, with 11 bases sitting between them. The CDR3 spells CASSPGLRYNEQFF. In nucleotides, the CDR3 is TGTGCCAGCAGCCCGGGACTCCGCTACAATGAGCAGTTCTTC. The variable domain in full, with the rest retrieved from reference TRBV7-9 and TRBJ2-1, is DTGVSQNPRHKITKRGQNVTFRCDPISEHNRLYWYRQTLGQGPEFLTYFQNEAQLEKSRLLSDRFSAERPKGSFSTLEIQRTEQGDSAMYLCASSPGLRYNEQFFGPGTRLTVL.

The chain combines TRBV7-3 with TRBJ2-1; 14 nucleotides match TRBD2. The germline V gene has CDR1 SGHTA and CDR2 FQGTGA. Trimming removed 4 bases from V and 7 bases from J; junction bases left unmatched: 6. The CDR3 is 16 amino acids. The CDR3 sequence is CASSSGLAGGLNEQFF. CDR3 bases: TGTGCCAGCAGCTCCGGACTAGCGGGAGGTCTGAATGAGCAGTTCTTC.

This chain links TRBV27 with TRBJ2-7; TRBD1 matches at 7 bases. The CDR3 sequence is 14 residues long. V lost 3 bases and J lost 1; bases outside the gene matches: 3. The germline gives CDR1 MNHEY, CDR2 SMNVEV (reference sequence). The CDR3: CASSFSTGSYEQYF. CDR3 nucleotides: TGTGCCAGCAGTTTTTCGACAGGGTCCTACGAGCAGTACTTC.

V is TRBV5-4 and J is TRBJ1-5; no reliable D call. Trimming cost V 0 bases and J 4 bases, with 11 bases left between them. The CDR3 is 15 residues long. Germline CDR1 is SGHNT and CDR2 is YYREEE (reference sequence). DNA of the CDR3: TGTGCCAGCAGCTTGGTACGAGCCCGTAATCAGCCCCAGCATTTT. This encodes CASSLVRARNQPQHF.

The chain combines TRBV28 with TRBJ2-3, with 10 bases lining up with TRBD1. The CDR3 runs 16 residues. The germline CDR1 and CDR2 sequences are MDHEN and SYDVKM. With V trimmed by 2 bases and J by 2 bases, 4 bases remained unmatched. The CDR3 sequence: CASSLEGQGHTDTQYF. The CDR3 DNA follows: TGTGCCAGCAGTTTAGAGGGACAGGGGCACACAGATACGCAGTATTTT.

The chain carries TRBV5-1 and TRBJ2-5; D might be TRBD1 (7 bases). Germline values: CDR1 SGHRS, CDR2 YFSETQ. Trimming shortened V by 1 base and J by 4 bases, and 11 bases separated the two germline ends. This CDR3 has 14 amino acids. The DNA for the CDR3 is TGCGCCAGCAGCTTGAGACAGGGAGGAGAGACCCAGTACTTC. As protein: CASSLRQGGETQYF.

The gene calls are TRBV10-3 and TRBJ2-7; D perhaps matches TRBD2 (5 bases). The germline V and J ends were trimmed by 4 bases and 3 bases, with 10 bases remaining between them. The CDR3 is 13 amino acids. Germline assignment: CDR1 ENHRY and CDR2 SYGVKD. DNA for the CDR3: TGTGCCATCAGTGGACCAAGCGGCTACGAGCAGTACTTC. Its protein is CAISGPSGYEQYF.

This chain links TRBV28 with TRBJ1-5, with D possibly being TRBD1 (5 bases). In germline, CDR1 is MDHEN, CDR2 SYDVKM. The CDR3 is 12 residues long. Trimming shortened V by 6 bases and J by 6 bases, and 9 bases separated the two germline ends. CDR3 DNA: TGTGCCAGCAGACAGGTCGGTCAGCCCCAGCATTTT. This codes for CASRQVGQPQHF.

The chain joins TRBV11-2 to TRBJ2-7; D is undetermined. Per germline, CDR1 SGHAT and CDR2 FQNNGV. The CDR3 loop spans 15 amino acids. V was trimmed by 1 base and J by 5 bases, leaving 15 bases between them. CDR3 region: CASSLGGSLSHEQYF. The CDR3 region has the DNA TGTGCCAGCAGCTTAGGCGGCAGCTTGAGCCACGAGCAGTACTTC.

The chain employs TRBV7-9 and TRBJ1-1; D is undetermined. Trimming left V 3 bases short and J 3 bases short, with 5 bases between. The CDR3 has 12 residues. Germline V gene sequence: CDR1 SEHNR, CDR2 FQNEAQ (reference sequence). DNA for the CDR3: TGTGCCAGCAGCTTCGGGGACACTGAAGCTTTCTTT. Residues: CASSFGDTEAFF.

This rearrangement joins TRBV13 to TRBJ2-7, with a weak D call TRBD1 (5 bases). CDR1 and CDR2 (germline): PRHDT, FYEKMQ (reference sequence). V lost 3 bases and J lost 2, with 14 bases in between. The CDR3 extends over 15 amino acids. The CDR3: CASSFRQRLTYEQYF. Here the CDR3 DNA reads TGTGCCAGCAGCTTCCGACAGCGACTGACCTACGAGCAGTACTTC.

V is TRBV5-4 and J is TRBJ2-7, with a possible D match to TRBD2 (5 bases). The CDR3 spans 15 residues. Germline V gene lookup returns CDR1 SGHNT and CDR2 YYREEE (reference sequence). The V end lost 4 bases, the J end lost 2 bases, and 16 bases lay between the germline ends. As DNA, the CDR3 is TGTGCCAGCAGCCCACGAGCGGCCCTAACCTACGAGCAGTACTTC. It is translated as CASSPRAALTYEQYF.

The chain has TRBV18 and TRBJ2-7; TRBD2 might be the D (6 bases). There are 14 residues in the CDR3. The germline V gene has CDR1 KGHSH and CDR2 LQKENI. V dropped 4 bases and J dropped 3 bases, with 13 bases sitting between them. The CDR3 DNA sequence: TGTGCCAGCTCACTAGGGACTGCGAGCTACGAGCAGTACTTC. Translation: CASSLGTASYEQYF.

The rearrangement links TRBV7-9 to TRBJ2-2; D gene uncertain. Germline V gene lookup returns CDR1 SEHNR and CDR2 FQNEAQ (reference sequence). The V and J ends lost 5 bases and 5 bases respectively, with 12 bases between them. The CDR3 runs to 14 residues. The CDR3 is CASSQTSGTGELFF. Written as DNA, the CDR3 is TGTGCCAGCAGCCAGACGTCGGGTACCGGGGAGCTGTTTTTT. Combining the CDR3 with reference TRBV7-9 and TRBJ2-2 gives the whole variable domain DTGVSQNPRHKITKRGQNVTFRCDPISEHNRLYWYRQTLGQGPEFLTYFQNEAQLEKSRLLSDRFSAERPKGSFSTLEIQRTEQGDSAMYLCASSQTSGTGELFFGEGSRLTVL.

The chain combines TRBV2 with TRBJ1-2; D perhaps matches TRBD1 (6 bases). Deletions cut 3 bases from V and 7 bases from J, with 15 bases between. The germline V gene has CDR1 SNHLY and CDR2 FYNNEI. The CDR3 consists of 14 residues. The CDR3 bases are TGTGCCAGCAGTGAGATCAACAGGGTTGGTGGCTACACCTTC. This codes for CASSEINRVGGYTF.